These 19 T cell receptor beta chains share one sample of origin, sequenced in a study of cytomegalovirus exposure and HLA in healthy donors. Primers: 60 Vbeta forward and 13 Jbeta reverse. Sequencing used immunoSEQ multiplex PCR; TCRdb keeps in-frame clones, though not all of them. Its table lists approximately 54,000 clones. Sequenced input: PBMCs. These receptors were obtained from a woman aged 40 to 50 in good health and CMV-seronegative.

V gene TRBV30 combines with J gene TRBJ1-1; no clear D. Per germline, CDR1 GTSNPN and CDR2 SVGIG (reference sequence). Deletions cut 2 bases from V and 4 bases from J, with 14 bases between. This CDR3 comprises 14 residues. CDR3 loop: CAWSPLALGTEAFF. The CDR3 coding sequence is TGTGCCTGGAGTCCACTAGCGCTGGGCACTGAAGCTTTCTTT.

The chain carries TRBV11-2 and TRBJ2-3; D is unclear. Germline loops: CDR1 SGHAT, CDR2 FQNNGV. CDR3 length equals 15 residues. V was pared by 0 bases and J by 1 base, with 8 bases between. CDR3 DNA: TGTGCCAGCAGCTTAGATTTGCGTGGCACAGATACGCAGTATTTT. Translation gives CASSLDLRGTDTQYF.

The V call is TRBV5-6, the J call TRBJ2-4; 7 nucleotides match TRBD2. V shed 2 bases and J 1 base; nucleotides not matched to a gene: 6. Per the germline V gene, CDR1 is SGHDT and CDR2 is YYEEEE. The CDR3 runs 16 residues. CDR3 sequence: CASSFGGSKAKNIQYF. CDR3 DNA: TGTGCCAGCAGCTTTGGCGGGAGTAAGGCCAAAAACATTCAGTACTTC. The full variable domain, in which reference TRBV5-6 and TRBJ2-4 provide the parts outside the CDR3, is DAGVTQSPTHLIKTRGQQVTLRCSPKSGHDTVSWYQQALGQGPQFIFQYYEEEERQRGNFPDRFSGHQFPNYSSELNVNALLLGDSALYLCASSFGGSKAKNIQYFGAGTRLSVL.

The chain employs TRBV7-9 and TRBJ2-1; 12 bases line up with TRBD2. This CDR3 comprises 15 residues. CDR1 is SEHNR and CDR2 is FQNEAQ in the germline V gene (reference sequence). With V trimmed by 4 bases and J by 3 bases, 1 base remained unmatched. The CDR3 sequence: CASSSTSGSYNEQFF. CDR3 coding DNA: TGTGCCAGCAGCTCGACTAGCGGGAGCTACAATGAGCAGTTCTTC.

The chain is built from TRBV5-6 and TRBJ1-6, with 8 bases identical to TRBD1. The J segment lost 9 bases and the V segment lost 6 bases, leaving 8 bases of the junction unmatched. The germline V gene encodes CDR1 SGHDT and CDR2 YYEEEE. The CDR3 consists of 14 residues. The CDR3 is CASTGQGFGSPLHF. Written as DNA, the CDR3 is TGTGCCAGCACCGGACAGGGCTTCGGTTCACCCCTCCACTTT. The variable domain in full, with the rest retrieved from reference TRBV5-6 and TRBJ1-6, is DAGVTQSPTHLIKTRGQQVTLRCSPKSGHDTVSWYQQALGQGPQFIFQYYEEEERQRGNFPDRFSGHQFPNYSSELNVNALLLGDSALYLCASTGQGFGSPLHFGNGTRLTVT.

This CDR3 reads CASSLSSALADYNEQFF. The CDR3 region has the DNA TGTGCCAGCAGTTTAAGCTCGGCTCTAGCGGACTACAATGAGCAGTTCTTC. The J gene is TRBJ2-1, the V gene TRBV27, with TRBD2 matching over 7 bases. The length of the CDR3 is 17 residues. Germline trimming cut 2 bases from V and 3 bases from J; bases unmatched to any gene: 10. The germline V gene encodes CDR1 MNHEY and CDR2 SMNVEV (reference sequence).

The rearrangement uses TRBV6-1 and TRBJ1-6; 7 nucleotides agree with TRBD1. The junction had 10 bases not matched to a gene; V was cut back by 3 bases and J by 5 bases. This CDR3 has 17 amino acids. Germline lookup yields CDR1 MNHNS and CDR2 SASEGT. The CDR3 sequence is CASSEAYGTANNSPLHF. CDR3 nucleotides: TGTGCCAGCAGTGAGGCTTACGGGACAGCTAATAATTCACCCCTCCACTTT.

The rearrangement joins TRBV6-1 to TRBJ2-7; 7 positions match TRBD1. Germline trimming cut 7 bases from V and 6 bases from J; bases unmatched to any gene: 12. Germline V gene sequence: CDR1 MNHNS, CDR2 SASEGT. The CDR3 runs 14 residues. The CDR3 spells CASTLGGSPSEQYF. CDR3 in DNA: TGTGCCAGCACCTTAGGGGGCAGCCCGAGCGAGCAGTACTTC.

The CDR3 spells CASSFQGLVNTEAFF. The CDR3, as DNA: TGTGCCAGCAGCTTTCAGGGGCTAGTGAACACTGAAGCTTTCTTT. V usage is TRBV6-1 and J usage is TRBJ1-1; TRBD1 is a possible D gene (6 bases). CDR1 is MNHNS, CDR2 SASEGT, per germline. The CDR3 covers 15 residues. V dropped 6 bases and J dropped 0 bases, with 14 bases sitting between them.

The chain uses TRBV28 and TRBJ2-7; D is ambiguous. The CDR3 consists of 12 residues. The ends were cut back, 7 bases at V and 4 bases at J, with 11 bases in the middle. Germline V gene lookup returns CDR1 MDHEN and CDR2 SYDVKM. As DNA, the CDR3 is TGTGCCAGCACCGATACTGGTTACGAGCAGTACTTC. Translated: CASTDTGYEQYF.

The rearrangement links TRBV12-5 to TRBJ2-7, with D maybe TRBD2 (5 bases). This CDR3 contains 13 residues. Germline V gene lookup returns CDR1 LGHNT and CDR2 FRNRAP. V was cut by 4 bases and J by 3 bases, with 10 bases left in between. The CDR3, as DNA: TGTGCTAGTGGTTCGACACGGGACTACGAGCAGTACTTC. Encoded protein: CASGSTRDYEQYF.

The CDR3 loop is CAWNPRRGVETQYF. In DNA, the CDR3 is TGTGCCTGGAACCCCCGGCGGGGGGTGGAGACCCAGTACTTC. The chain links TRBV30 to TRBJ2-5; 8 bases are shared with TRBD2. The trim removed 4 bases at V and 5 bases at J, leaving 9 bases unmatched. The CDR3 totals 14 residues. The V gene's germline CDR1 is GTSNPN and CDR2 SVGIG (reference sequence). Full variable domain (rest looked up from reference TRBV30 and TRBJ2-5): SQTIHQWPATLVQPVGSPLSLECTVEGTSNPNLYWYRQAAGRGLQLLFYSVGIGQISSEVPQNLSASRPQDRQFILSSKKLLLSDSGFYLCAWNPRRGVETQYFGPGTRLLVL.

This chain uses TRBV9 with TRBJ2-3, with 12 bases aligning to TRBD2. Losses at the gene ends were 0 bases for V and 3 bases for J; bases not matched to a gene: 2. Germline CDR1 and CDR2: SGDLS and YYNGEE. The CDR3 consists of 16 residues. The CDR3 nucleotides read TGTGCCAGCAGCGTAGCTAGCGGGGGGGCGACAGATACGCAGTATTTT. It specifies CASSVASGGATDTQYF.

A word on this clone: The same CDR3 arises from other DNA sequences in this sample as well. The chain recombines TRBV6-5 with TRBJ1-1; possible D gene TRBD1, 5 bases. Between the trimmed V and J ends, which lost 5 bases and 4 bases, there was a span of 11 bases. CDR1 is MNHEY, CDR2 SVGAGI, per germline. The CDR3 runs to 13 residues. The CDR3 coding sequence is TGTGCCAGCAGTAGGGGTGGTAGCACTGAAGCTTTCTTT. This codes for CASSRGGSTEAFF.

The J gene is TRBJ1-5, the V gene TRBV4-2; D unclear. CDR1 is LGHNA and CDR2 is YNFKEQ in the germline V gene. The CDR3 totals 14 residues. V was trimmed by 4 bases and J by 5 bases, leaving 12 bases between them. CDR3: CASSPIQADQPQHF. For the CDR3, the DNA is TGTGCCAGCAGCCCCATCCAGGCTGATCAGCCCCAGCATTTT.

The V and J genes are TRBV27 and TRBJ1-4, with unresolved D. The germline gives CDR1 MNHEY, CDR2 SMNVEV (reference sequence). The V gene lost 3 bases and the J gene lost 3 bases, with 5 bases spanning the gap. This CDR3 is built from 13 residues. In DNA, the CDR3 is TGTGCCAGCAGTTTCAAGCCTAATGAAAAACTGTTTTTT. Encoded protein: CASSFKPNEKLFF.

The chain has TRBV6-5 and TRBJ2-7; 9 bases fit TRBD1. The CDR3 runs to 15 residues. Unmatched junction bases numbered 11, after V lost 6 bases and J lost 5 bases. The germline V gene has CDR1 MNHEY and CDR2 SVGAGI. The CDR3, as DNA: TGTGCCAGCAGCAACCTGGGGGGACAGGGCAACGAGCAGTACTTC. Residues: CASSNLGGQGNEQYF.

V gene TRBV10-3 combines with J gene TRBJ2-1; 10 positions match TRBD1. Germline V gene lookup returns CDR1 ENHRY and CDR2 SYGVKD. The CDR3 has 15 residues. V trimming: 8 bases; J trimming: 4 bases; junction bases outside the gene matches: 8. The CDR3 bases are TGTGCCATCCACCGGGACAGGGGAGGATACAATGAGCAGTTCTTC. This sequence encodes CAIHRDRGGYNEQFF.

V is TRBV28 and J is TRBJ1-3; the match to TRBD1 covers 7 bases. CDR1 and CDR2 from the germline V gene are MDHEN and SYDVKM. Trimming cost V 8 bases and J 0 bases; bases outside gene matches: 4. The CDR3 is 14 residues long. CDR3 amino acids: CASGQAGSGNTIYF. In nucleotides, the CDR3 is TGTGCCAGCGGACAGGCGGGCTCTGGAAACACCATATATTTT. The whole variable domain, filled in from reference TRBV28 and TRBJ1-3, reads DVKVTQSSRYLVKRTGEKVFLECVQDMDHENMFWYRQDPGLGLRLIYFSYDVKMKEKGDIPEGYSVSREKKERFSLILESASTNQTSMYLCASGQAGSGNTIYFGEGSWLTVV.